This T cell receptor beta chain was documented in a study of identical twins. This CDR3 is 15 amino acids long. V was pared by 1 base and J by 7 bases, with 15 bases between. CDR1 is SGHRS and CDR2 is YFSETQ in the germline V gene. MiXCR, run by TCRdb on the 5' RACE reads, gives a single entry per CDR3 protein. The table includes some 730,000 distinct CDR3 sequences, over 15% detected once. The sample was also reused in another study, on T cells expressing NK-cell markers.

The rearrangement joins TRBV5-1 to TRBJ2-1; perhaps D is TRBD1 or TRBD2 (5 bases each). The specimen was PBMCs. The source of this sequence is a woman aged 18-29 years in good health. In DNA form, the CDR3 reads TGCGCCAGCAGCTTGCTGGGGGAGCAAACAAATGAGCAGTTCTTC. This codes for CASSLLGEQTNEQFF.